The 29 T cell receptor beta chains in this list originate from one sample, sequenced in a study of T cell responses to AZD1222 COVID-19 vaccine. TCRdb's table, derived via immunoSEQ multiplex PCR, lists solely in-frame clones and lacks some. Of about 160,000 clones detected, about 90% appear once; the ten largest clones hold about 1.1%. The source was peripheral blood, collected 28 days after the second AZD1222 dose. The source is an adult who received the AZD1222 COVID-19 vaccine.

Details on this clone: Germline is not matched at one junction end, which may reflect a read error. The J gene is TRBJ2-1, the V gene TRBV27; 10 nucleotides match TRBD2. Germline assignment: CDR1 MNHEY and CDR2 SMNVEV (reference sequence). The CDR3 contains 12 residues. The CDR3 is CASSPSGGPRIF. CDR3 bases: TGTGCCAGCAGCCCTAGCGGGGGCCCTCGGATCTTC.

The V gene is TRBV19, the J gene TRBJ2-7, with TRBD1 identical over 11 bases. Unmatched junction bases numbered 2, after V lost 3 bases and J lost 1 base. The length of the CDR3 is 15 residues. Looked up from germline, CDR1 is LNHDA and CDR2 is SQIVND (reference sequence). The CDR3 DNA sequence: TGTGCCAGTAGTATCGGGACAGGGGGATCCTACGAGCAGTACTTC. This encodes CASSIGTGGSYEQYF. The complete variable domain, with remaining parts taken from reference TRBV19 and TRBJ2-7, reads DGGITQSPKYLFRKEGQNVTLSCEQNLNHDAMYWYRQDPGQGLRLIYYSQIVNDFQKGDIAEGYSVSREKKESFPLTVTSAQKNPTAFYLCASSIGTGGSYEQYFGPGTRLTVT.

The rearrangement joins TRBV29-1 to TRBJ2-7, with 8 bases lining up with TRBD1. The CDR3 runs to 12 residues. The germline V gene has CDR1 SQVTM and CDR2 ANQGSEA. After removal of 7 bases from V and 3 bases from J, the junction contained 5 bases not matched to a gene. The CDR3 DNA reads as TGCAGCGCGGGACAGGAGAGCTACGAGCAGTACTTC. Its translation is CSAGQESYEQYF.

This chain connects TRBV6-1 to TRBJ2-7; D could derive from TRBD1 or TRBD2 (5 bases each). CDR3 length equals 15 residues. The V gene lost 5 bases and the J gene lost 5 bases, with 19 bases spanning the gap. Germline V lookup: CDR1 MNHNS, CDR2 SASEGT. The CDR3, as DNA: TGTGCCAGCAGTCTGGGGCAGACGTTTAGCGACGAGCAGTACTTC. Its translation: CASSLGQTFSDEQYF.

This clone was detected only once. This chain's CDR3 is CASSRGTGGDYGYTF. CDR3 DNA sequence: TGTGCCAGCAGCCGAGGGACAGGGGGGGACTATGGCTACACCTTC. The genes are TRBV7-6 and TRBJ1-2, with TRBD1 matching over 11 bases. The germline V gene has CDR1 SGHVS and CDR2 FNYEAQ. V was pared by 5 bases and J by 3 bases, with 5 bases of the junction left unmatched. The CDR3 has 15 residues.

J is TRBJ2-7 and V is TRBV6-5; 7 bases agree with TRBD2. V was clipped by 8 bases and J by 4 bases; unmatched bases: 2. Germline V gene sequence: CDR1 MNHEY, CDR2 SVGAGI. The CDR3 is made up of 11 amino acids. CDR3 residues: CASGEGYEQYF. Here the CDR3 DNA reads TGTGCCAGCGGGGAGGGTTACGAGCAGTACTTC.

This chain links TRBV4-1 with TRBJ1-2; TRBD1 matches 8 bases. V gave up 0 bases and J gave up 4 bases; unmatched junction bases: 1. Looked up from germline, CDR1 is MGHRA and CDR2 is YSYEKL. The CDR3 is 14 amino acids. The CDR3 reads CASSQEDRVYGYTF. The CDR3 region has the DNA TGCGCCAGCAGCCAAGAGGACAGGGTCTATGGCTACACCTTC.

Notes on this clone: Germline is not matched at one junction end, which may reflect a read error. V and J are TRBV7-7 and TRBJ2-2, with D unresolved. Germline values: CDR1 SSHAT, CDR2 FNYEAQ (reference sequence). The CDR3 contains 13 residues. The CDR3 is CASSLDGTGELFF. The CDR3 DNA is TGTGCTAGCAGCTTAGACGGCACCGGGGAGCTGTTTTTT.

The chain employs TRBV10-1 and TRBJ1-1; D is unclear. CDR1 is WNHNN and CDR2 is SYGVQD in the germline V gene (reference sequence). Trimming removed 6 bases at V and 4 bases at J, with 18 bases between. This CDR3 has 15 residues. CDR3 region: CASRRETDLGTEAFF. For the CDR3, the DNA is TGCGCCAGCAGACGGGAGACTGATTTGGGCACTGAAGCTTTCTTT.

V gene TRBV7-2 combines with J gene TRBJ2-1; 7 nucleotides match TRBD2. Germline loops: CDR1 SGHTA, CDR2 FQGNSA. Losses at the gene ends were 2 bases for V and 10 bases for J; bases not matched to a gene: 8. This CDR3 comprises 14 residues. As DNA, the CDR3 is TGTGCCAGCAGCTTAAAAAGGTCCGGGGGGGAGCAGTTCTTC. Translated, it gives CASSLKRSGGEQFF.

The DNA of the CDR3 is TGTGCCAGCAGCCCCCGGGACAGCGACTACGAGCAGTACTTC. Translation gives CASSPRDSDYEQYF. The chain links TRBV7-2 to TRBJ2-7, with 7 bases aligning to TRBD1. In germline, CDR1 is SGHTA, CDR2 FQGNSA. The CDR3 is 14 residues long. Losses at the gene ends were 5 bases for V and 3 bases for J; bases not matched to a gene: 7.

The chain combines TRBV5-6 with TRBJ1-6, with D tentatively TRBD1 (6 bases). The CDR3 extends over 14 amino acids. CDR1 is SGHDT, CDR2 YYEEEE, per germline. The V end lost 4 bases, the J end lost 4 bases, and 9 bases lay between the germline ends. CDR3 nucleotide sequence: TGTGCCAGCAGCCCGGGACAATATAATTCACCCCTCCACTTT. Encoded protein: CASSPGQYNSPLHF. Drawing the rest from reference TRBV5-6 and TRBJ1-6, the complete variable domain is DAGVTQSPTHLIKTRGQQVTLRCSPKSGHDTVSWYQQALGQGPQFIFQYYEEEERQRGNFPDRFSGHQFPNYSSELNVNALLLGDSALYLCASSPGQYNSPLHFGNGTRLTVT.

This chain joins TRBV9 and TRBJ1-3; 7 nucleotides agree with TRBD1. Germline V CDR1 and CDR2: SGDLS, YYNGEE. The V and J ends lost 0 bases and 3 bases, in that order; junction bases with no gene match: 12. The CDR3 runs 18 residues. DNA of the CDR3: TGTGCCAGCAGCGTAGAGGGCTTTGAGGGGGCGCGTGGAAACACCATATATTTT. Translating it yields CASSVEGFEGARGNTIYF.

This chain links TRBV10-3 with TRBJ1-1, with D hard to call. Trimming removed 2 bases from V and 1 base from J, with 23 bases in between. The CDR3 runs to 19 residues. Germline CDR1 is ENHRY and CDR2 is SYGVKD. This CDR3 reads CAISETPPFQVNGNTEAFF. The CDR3 coding sequence is TGTGCCATCAGTGAGACCCCTCCATTCCAGGTAAACGGGAACACTGAAGCTTTCTTT.

The rearrangement links TRBV7-8 to TRBJ1-5, with D uncertain. This CDR3 region has 16 residues. CDR1 is SGHVS, CDR2 FQNEAQ, per germline. V was clipped by 5 bases and J by 1 base, with 15 bases between them. The CDR3 coding sequence is TGTGCCAGCAGCCCTAACACTGGGTTGAGCAATCAGCCCCAGCATTTT. Its translation: CASSPNTGLSNQPQHF.

The chain joins TRBV19 to TRBJ1-4; D might be TRBD1 (5 bases). V was trimmed by 7 bases and J by 0 bases, leaving 12 bases between them. The CDR3 totals 15 residues. Germline V gene lookup returns CDR1 LNHDA and CDR2 SQIVND (reference sequence). DNA for the CDR3: TGTGCCAGTAACCCGCGAGGGGCAACTAATGAAAAACTGTTTTTT. This translates into CASNPRGATNEKLFF.

V usage is TRBV18 and J usage is TRBJ1-2; the D is unclear. Looked up from germline, CDR1 is KGHSH and CDR2 is LQKENI. This CDR3 has 13 residues. Deletions cut 3 bases from V and 4 bases from J, with 9 bases between. CDR3 sequence: CASSPDGFYGYTF. The CDR3 bases are TGTGCCAGCTCACCCGACGGATTCTATGGCTACACCTTC.

This chain links TRBV18 with TRBJ1-4; D ambiguous. Germline values: CDR1 KGHSH, CDR2 LQKENI. V dropped 3 bases and J dropped 8 bases, with 7 bases sitting between them. The CDR3 length is 12 residues. The CDR3 reads CASSPRGEKLFF. The CDR3 DNA reads as TGTGCCAGCTCACCCAGAGGAGAAAAACTGTTTTTT.

This clone was recorded many times. The chain couples TRBV6-5 to TRBJ2-3, with D tentatively TRBD2 (7 bases). Germline V gene lookup returns CDR1 MNHEY and CDR2 SVGAGI. CDR3 length equals 15 residues. V shed 2 bases and J shed 4 bases, with 13 bases lying between them. CDR3 protein: CASSYEGGHADTQYF. CDR3 coding DNA: TGTGCCAGCAGTTACGAGGGGGGGCACGCAGATACGCAGTATTTT.

The chain joins TRBV5-5 to TRBJ1-1; the match to TRBD1 covers 10 bases. V was clipped by 3 bases and J by 4 bases; unmatched bases: 3. CDR3 length: 14 residues. Germline loops: CDR1 SGHKS, CDR2 YYEKEE (reference sequence). CDR3 coding DNA: TGTGCCAGCAGCTGGGACAGGGGTAGCACTGAAGCTTTCTTT. Its protein product is CASSWDRGSTEAFF.

The chain joins TRBV10-3 to TRBJ1-1; 8 bases map to TRBD1. Trimming removed 6 bases from V and 3 bases from J; junction bases left unmatched: 6. Germline lookup yields CDR1 ENHRY and CDR2 SYGVKD. CDR3 length: 14 amino acids. The CDR3 coding sequence is TGTGCCATCAGCGGACAGGGTGTGGACACTGAAGCTTTCTTT. As protein: CAISGQGVDTEAFF.

V and J are TRBV7-2 and TRBJ1-5; 7 bases are a match to TRBD1. Trimming cost V 2 bases and J 5 bases; bases outside gene matches: 6. Germline-derived CDR1 and CDR2 are SGHTA and FQGNSA. The CDR3 loop spans 15 amino acids. This CDR3 is CASSLRQGGDQPQHF. The DNA of the CDR3 is TGTGCCAGCAGCTTAAGACAGGGAGGGGATCAGCCCCAGCATTTT.

V and J are TRBV20-1 and TRBJ2-2; D may correspond to TRBD1 or TRBD2 (6 bases each). Trimming stripped 3 bases from V and 1 base from J, with 9 bases between. The CDR3 covers 14 residues. Germline lookup yields CDR1 DFQATT and CDR2 SNEGSKA (reference sequence). CDR3 DNA sequence: TGCAGTGCTAGTAGGGGGGTGAACACCGGGGAGCTGTTTTTT. It encodes CSASRGVNTGELFF.

The rearrangement uses TRBV7-2 and TRBJ2-1; 11 bases match TRBD2. The CDR3 contains 15 residues. After removal of 5 bases from V and 3 bases from J, the junction contained 3 bases not matched to a gene. Germline CDR1 reads SGHTA; CDR2 reads FQGNSA. The CDR3 reads CASSATSGVYNEQFF. Here the CDR3 DNA reads TGTGCCAGCAGCGCGACTAGCGGGGTCTACAATGAGCAGTTCTTC.

V is TRBV30 and J is TRBJ1-1; unclear D gene. Trimming removed 0 bases at V and 4 bases at J, with 15 bases between. The CDR3 consists of 15 residues. CDR1 and CDR2 from the germline V gene are GTSNPN and SVGIG (reference sequence). The CDR3 loop is CAWSVNLVGSTEAFF. For the CDR3, the DNA is TGTGCCTGGAGTGTTAACTTAGTAGGGTCCACTGAAGCTTTCTTT.

The chain employs TRBV2 and TRBJ1-4; no firm D call. The CDR3 runs 14 residues. V lost 7 bases, J lost 8 bases, and 17 bases lay in between. Germline lookup yields CDR1 SNHLY and CDR2 FYNNEI. CDR3 sequence: CASIRLLGGEKLFF. The CDR3 DNA reads TGTGCCAGCATCAGACTTTTAGGAGGAGAAAAACTGTTTTTT.

The chain recombines TRBV5-1 with TRBJ1-5; tentatively, D is TRBD1 (5 bases). Germline V lookup: CDR1 SGHRS, CDR2 YFSETQ. This CDR3 has 16 residues. V shed 4 bases and J shed 3 bases, with 17 bases lying between them. The CDR3: CASSPSPRGPNQPQHF. The CDR3 DNA reads TGCGCCAGCAGCCCGAGCCCCCGGGGCCCCAATCAGCCCCAGCATTTT.

The rearrangement links TRBV18 to TRBJ1-1; the match to TRBD1 covers 9 bases. The CDR3 totals 16 residues. V was pared by 2 bases and J by 3 bases, with 7 bases of the junction left unmatched. The germline CDR1 and CDR2 sequences are KGHSH and LQKENI. The CDR3 is CASSPIQGAGDTEAFF. The CDR3 bases are TGTGCCAGCTCACCAATACAGGGGGCAGGAGACACTGAAGCTTTCTTT.

The chain joins TRBV5-1 to TRBJ1-1, with D tentatively TRBD1 (5 bases). V lost 4 bases and J 5 bases, leaving 15 bases between the germline ends. This CDR3 has 14 residues. Germline V gene lookup returns CDR1 SGHRS and CDR2 YFSETQ. The CDR3 nucleotides read TGCGCCAGCAGCCCCGTTGGGGCAGGGACTGAAGCTTTCTTT. This translates into CASSPVGAGTEAFF.